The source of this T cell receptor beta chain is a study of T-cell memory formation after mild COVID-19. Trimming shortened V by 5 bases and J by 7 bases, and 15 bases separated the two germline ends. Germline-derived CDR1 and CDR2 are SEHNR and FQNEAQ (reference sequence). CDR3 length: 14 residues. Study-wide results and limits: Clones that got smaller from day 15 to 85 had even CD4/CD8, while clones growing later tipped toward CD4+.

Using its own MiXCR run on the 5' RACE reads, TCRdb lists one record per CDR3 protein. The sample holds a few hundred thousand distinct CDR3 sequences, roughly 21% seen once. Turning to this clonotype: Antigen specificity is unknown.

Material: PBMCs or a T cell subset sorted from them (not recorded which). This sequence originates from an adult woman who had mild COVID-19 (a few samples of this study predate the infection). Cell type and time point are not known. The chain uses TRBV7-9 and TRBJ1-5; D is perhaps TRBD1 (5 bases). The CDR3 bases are TGTGCCAGCAGCAACCAGGGTGCACAACAGCCCCAGCATTTT. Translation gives CASSNQGAQQPQHF.